This T cell receptor beta chain was retrieved from a study of control samples from healthy donors and cancer patients. Using immunoSEQ multiplex PCR, the repertoire was profiled, and TCRdb retains in-frame clones only, with some absent. Of more than 70,000 clones listed, about 90% are singletons. Germline values: CDR1 MNHNS, CDR2 SASEGT. The germline V and J ends were trimmed by 5 bases and 0 bases, with 11 bases remaining between them. The CDR3 consists of 15 residues. The chain combines TRBV6-1 with TRBJ1-3, with D tentatively TRBD1 (6 bases). This TCR came from a man in his 60s with lung cancer. The material sequenced was PBMCs. This CDR3 reads CASSPTGNSGNTIYF. The CDR3 DNA follows: TGTGCCAGCAGTCCAACAGGGAACTCTGGAAACACCATATATTTT.